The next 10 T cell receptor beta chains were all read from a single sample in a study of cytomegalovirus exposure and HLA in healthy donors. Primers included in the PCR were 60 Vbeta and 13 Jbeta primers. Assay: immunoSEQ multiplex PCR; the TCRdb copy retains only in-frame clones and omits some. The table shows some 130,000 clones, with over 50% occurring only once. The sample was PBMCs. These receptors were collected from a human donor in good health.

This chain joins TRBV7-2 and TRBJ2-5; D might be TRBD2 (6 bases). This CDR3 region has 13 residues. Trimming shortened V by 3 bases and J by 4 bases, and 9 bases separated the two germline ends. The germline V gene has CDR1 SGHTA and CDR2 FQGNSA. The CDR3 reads CASSLGLSETQYF. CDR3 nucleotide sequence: TGTGCCAGCAGCTTGGGACTTTCAGAGACCCAGTACTTC.

Written as DNA, the CDR3 is TGTGCCAGTAGTATGGTCGTTGGCAGGGGATCCACTGAAGCTTTCTTT. It translates to CASSMVVGRGSTEAFF. This chain joins TRBV19 and TRBJ1-1, with D possibly TRBD1 on 6 matching bases. The CDR3 is made up of 16 amino acids. The germline gives CDR1 LNHDA, CDR2 SQIVND (reference sequence). V lost 3 bases, J lost 4 bases, and 18 bases lay in between. Together with reference TRBV19 and TRBJ1-1, the CDR3 gives the full variable domain: DGGITQSPKYLFRKEGQNVTLSCEQNLNHDAMYWYRQDPGQGLRLIYYSQIVNDFQKGDIAEGYSVSREKKESFPLTVTSAQKNPTAFYLCASSMVVGRGSTEAFFGQGTRLTVV.

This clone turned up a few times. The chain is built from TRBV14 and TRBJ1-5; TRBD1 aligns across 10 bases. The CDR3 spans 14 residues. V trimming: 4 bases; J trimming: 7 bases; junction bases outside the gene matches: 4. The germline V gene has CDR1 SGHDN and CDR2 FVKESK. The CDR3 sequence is CASSPGTGEQPQHF. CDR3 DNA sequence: TGTGCCAGCAGCCCCGGGACAGGGGAACAGCCCCAGCATTTT. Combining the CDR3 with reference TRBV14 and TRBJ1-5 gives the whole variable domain EAGVTQFPSHSVIEKGQTVTLRCDPISGHDNLYWYRRVMGKEIKFLLHFVKESKQDESGMPNNRFLAERTGGTYSTLKVQPAELEDSGVYFCASSPGTGEQPQHFGDGTRLSIL.

CDR3 sequence (DNA): TGTGCCAGTAGTATTAGCGGGAATTACAATGAGCAGTTCTTC. Translation: CASSISGNYNEQFF. The chain combines TRBV19 with TRBJ2-1; 8 bases align to TRBD2. Looked up from germline, CDR1 is LNHDA and CDR2 is SQIVND (reference sequence). The V segment lost 3 bases and the J segment 4 bases; nucleotides outside the gene matches: 2. The length of the CDR3 is 14 residues.

The CDR3 DNA reads as TGCGCCAGCAGCCAAGCGACTAGCGGTTCCTACGAGCAGTACTTC. This encodes CASSQATSGSYEQYF. The gene calls are TRBV4-3 and TRBJ2-7; 9 positions match TRBD2. CDR1 and CDR2 from the germline V gene are LGHNA and YSLEER. CDR3 length: 15 residues. With 1 base clipped from V and 1 base from J, the junction kept 2 bases outside the gene matches.

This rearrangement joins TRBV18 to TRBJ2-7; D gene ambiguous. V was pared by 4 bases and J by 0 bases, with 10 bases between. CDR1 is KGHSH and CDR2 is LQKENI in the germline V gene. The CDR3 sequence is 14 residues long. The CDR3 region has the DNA TGTGCCAGCTCACAGGCGGAGAGCTCCTACGAGCAGTACTTC. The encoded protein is CASSQAESSYEQYF.

CDR3 in DNA: TGTGCCAGCAGTTTGCCAGGAAGCGGGAGCCATGAGCAGTTCTTC. Translated, it gives CASSLPGSGSHEQFF. This chain uses TRBV28 with TRBJ2-1; 8 nucleotides agree with TRBD2. V shed 3 bases and J 8 bases; nucleotides not matched to a gene: 9. CDR3 size: 15 residues. Germline CDR1 and CDR2: MDHEN and SYDVKM. The full variable domain, with the rest looked up from reference TRBV28 and TRBJ2-1, is DVKVTQSSRYLVKRTGEKVFLECVQDMDHENMFWYRQDPGLGLRLIYFSYDVKMKEKGDIPEGYSVSREKKERFSLILESASTNQTSMYLCASSLPGSGSHEQFFGPGTRLTVL.

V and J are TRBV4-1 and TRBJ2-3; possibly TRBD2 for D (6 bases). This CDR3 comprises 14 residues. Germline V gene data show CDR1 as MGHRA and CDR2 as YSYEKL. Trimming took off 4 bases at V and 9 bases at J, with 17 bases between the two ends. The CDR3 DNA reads TGCGCCAGCAGCCTCGCCCCGTCGGCGGGGACGCAGTATTTT. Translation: CASSLAPSAGTQYF.

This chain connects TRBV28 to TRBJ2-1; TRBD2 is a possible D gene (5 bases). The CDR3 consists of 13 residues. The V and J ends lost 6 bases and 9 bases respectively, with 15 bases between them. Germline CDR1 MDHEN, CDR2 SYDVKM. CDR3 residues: CASRTFRGGEQFF. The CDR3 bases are TGTGCCAGCAGAACCTTCCGAGGAGGTGAGCAGTTCTTC.

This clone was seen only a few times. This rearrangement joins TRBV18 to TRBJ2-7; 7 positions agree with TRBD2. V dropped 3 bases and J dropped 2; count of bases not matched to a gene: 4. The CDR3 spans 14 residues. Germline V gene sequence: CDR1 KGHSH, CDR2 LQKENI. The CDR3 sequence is CASSPVSGAYEQYF. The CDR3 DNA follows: TGTGCCAGCTCACCCGTAAGCGGGGCCTACGAGCAGTACTTC.